This note documents a single TCR beta chain sequence. Source study methods: Reference gene primer amplification in the assay estimated nucleated cell counts. Assay used: immunoSEQ multiplex PCR; TCRdb lists only in-frame clones, some missing. For V, J and clone size, that table is used; D and trimming come from the DNA. The table lists roughly 150,000 clones, over 65% of them singletons. These data belong to a study of blood T cell repertoires in COVID-19. Turning to the study itself: Samples representing acute and convalescent COVID-19 were sourced from the United States, Italy and Spain. The cDNA or gDNA used as material had been derived from T cells, B-cell-depleted T cells, or PBMCs.

CDR1 and CDR2 (germline): MNHEY, SVGAGI. Trimming left V 6 bases short and J 4 bases short, with 10 bases between. The CDR3 contains 13 residues. The sequence was obtained from a man aged 55 to 70 with acute or convalescent COVID-19. The V and J genes are TRBV6-5 and TRBJ1-5; D not certain. Sequencing input: peripheral blood. The CDR3 sequence is CASSPGWNQPQHF. CDR3 in DNA: TGTGCCAGCAGCCCCGGGTGGAATCAGCCCCAGCATTTT.